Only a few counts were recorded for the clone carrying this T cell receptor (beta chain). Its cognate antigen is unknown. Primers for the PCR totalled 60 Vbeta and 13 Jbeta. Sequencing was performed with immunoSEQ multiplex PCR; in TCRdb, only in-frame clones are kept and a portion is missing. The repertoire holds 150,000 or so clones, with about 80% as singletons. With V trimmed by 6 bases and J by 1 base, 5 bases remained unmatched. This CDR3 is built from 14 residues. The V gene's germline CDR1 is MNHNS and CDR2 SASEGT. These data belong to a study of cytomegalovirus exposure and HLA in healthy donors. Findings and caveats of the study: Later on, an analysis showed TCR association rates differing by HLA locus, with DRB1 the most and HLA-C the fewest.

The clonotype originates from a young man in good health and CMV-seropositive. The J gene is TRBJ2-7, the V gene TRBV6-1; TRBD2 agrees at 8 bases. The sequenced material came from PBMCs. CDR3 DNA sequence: TGTGCCAGCAGCCTCACTAGCGGATCCTACGAGCAGTACTTC. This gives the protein CASSLTSGSYEQYF.